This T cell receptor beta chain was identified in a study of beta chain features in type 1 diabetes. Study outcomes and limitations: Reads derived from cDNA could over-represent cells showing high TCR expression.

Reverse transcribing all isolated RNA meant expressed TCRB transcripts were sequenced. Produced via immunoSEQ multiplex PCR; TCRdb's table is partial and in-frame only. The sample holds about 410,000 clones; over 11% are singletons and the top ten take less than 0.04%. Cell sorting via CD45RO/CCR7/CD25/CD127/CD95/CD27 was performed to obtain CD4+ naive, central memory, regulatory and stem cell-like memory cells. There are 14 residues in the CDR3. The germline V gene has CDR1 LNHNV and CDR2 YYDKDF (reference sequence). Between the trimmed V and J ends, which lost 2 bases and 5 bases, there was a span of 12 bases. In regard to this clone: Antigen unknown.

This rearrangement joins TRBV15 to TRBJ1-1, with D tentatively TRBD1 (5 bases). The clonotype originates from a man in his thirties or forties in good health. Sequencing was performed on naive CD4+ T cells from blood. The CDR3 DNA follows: TGTGCCACCAGCAGAAATTCAGGGCGGACTGAAGCTTTCTTT. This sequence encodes CATSRNSGRTEAFF.